One and the same sample provided the 5 T cell receptor beta chains below, sequenced in a study of spatial heterogeneity in lung cancer. Time point of the sample: sample taken at primary tumor resection. Unsorted samples of tumor, nontumor lung or frozen PBMC had their whole RNA sequenced. TCRdb ran MiXCR on the 5' RACE reads and lists one entry per CDR3 protein. The table records about 15,000 distinct CDR3 sequences, around 8% of them present only once. Source: PBMCs, taken at surgery. These receptor sequences come from a female donor with early-stage non-small cell lung cancer.

The sample holds many counts of this clonotype. The V gene is TRBV29-1, the J gene TRBJ1-1, with D perhaps matching TRBD1 (5 bases). This CDR3 contains 14 residues. V shed 3 bases and J shed 1 base, with 12 bases lying between them. Looked up from germline, CDR1 is SQVTM and CDR2 is ANQGSEA. The CDR3 DNA sequence: TGCAGCGTTGATCTGACAGCTTGGAACACTGAAGCTTTCTTT. Protein sequence: CSVDLTAWNTEAFF.

This clonotype was seen many times. The genes are TRBV12-3 or TRBV12-4 and TRBJ2-5; 9 bases are shared with TRBD2. V lost 2 bases, J lost 5 bases, and 3 bases stayed unmatched. The CDR3 extends over 14 amino acids. The CDR3 DNA reads as TGTGCCAGCAGTTTAAGCGGGGGGATGGAGACCCAGTACTTC. It translates to CASSLSGGMETQYF.

This clonotype has a handful of counts. This chain connects TRBV30 to TRBJ2-3; D not certain. Trimming removed 6 bases from V and 1 base from J, with 11 bases in between. The V gene's germline CDR1 is GTSNPN and CDR2 SVGIG (reference sequence). This CDR3 is 13 amino acids long. CDR3 nucleotide sequence: TGTGCCTGCAAGGCCCGAGGCACAGATACGCAGTATTTT. Translation gives CACKARGTDTQYF.

Ten or more counts support this clonotype. The V gene is TRBV2, the J gene TRBJ1-5; 7 bases fit TRBD1. V dropped 9 bases and J dropped 2; count of bases not matched to a gene: 7. Germline V gives CDR1 SNHLY, CDR2 FYNNEI. The CDR3 extends over 14 amino acids. The CDR3 nucleotides read TGTGCCAGTCACGACAGGGATGGCAATCAGCCCCAGCATTTT. It yields the protein CASHDRDGNQPQHF.

There are a few counts of this clonotype. The CDR3 is CASSPLPGRSSYEQYF. The CDR3 nucleotides are TGTGCCAGCAGTCCCCTTCCGGGACGAAGCTCCTACGAGCAGTACTTC. This chain joins TRBV27 and TRBJ2-7; D may correspond to TRBD1 or TRBD2 (5 bases each). Trimming took 5 bases from V and 0 from J, leaving 17 bases between them. Germline loops: CDR1 MNHEY, CDR2 SMNVEV (reference sequence). The CDR3 contains 16 residues.